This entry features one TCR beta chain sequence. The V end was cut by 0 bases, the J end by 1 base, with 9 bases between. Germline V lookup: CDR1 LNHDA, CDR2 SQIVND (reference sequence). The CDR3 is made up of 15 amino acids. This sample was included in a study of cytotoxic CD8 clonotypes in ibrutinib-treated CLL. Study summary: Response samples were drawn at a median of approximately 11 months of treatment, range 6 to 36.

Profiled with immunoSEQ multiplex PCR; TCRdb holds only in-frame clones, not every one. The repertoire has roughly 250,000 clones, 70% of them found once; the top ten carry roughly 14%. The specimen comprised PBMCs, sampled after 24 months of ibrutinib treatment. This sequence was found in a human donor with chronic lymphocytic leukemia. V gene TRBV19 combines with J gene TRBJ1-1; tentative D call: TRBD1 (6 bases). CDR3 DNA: TGTGCCAGTAGTATAGAACCAGGGGCGAACACTGAAGCTTTCTTT. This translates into CASSIEPGANTEAFF.